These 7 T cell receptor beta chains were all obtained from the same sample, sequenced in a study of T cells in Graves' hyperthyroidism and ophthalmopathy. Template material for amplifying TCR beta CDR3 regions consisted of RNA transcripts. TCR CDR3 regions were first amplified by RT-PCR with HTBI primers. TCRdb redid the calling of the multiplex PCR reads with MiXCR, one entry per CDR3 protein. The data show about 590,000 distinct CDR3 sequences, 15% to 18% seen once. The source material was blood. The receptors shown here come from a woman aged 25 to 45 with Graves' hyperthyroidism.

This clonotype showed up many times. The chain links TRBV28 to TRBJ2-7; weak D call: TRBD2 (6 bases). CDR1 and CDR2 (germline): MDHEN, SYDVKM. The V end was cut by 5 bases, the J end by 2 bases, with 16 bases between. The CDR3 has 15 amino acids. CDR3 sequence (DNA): TGTGCCAGCAGTCCGGGACTGAGCTGGCCCTACGAGCAGTACTTC. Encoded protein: CASSPGLSWPYEQYF.

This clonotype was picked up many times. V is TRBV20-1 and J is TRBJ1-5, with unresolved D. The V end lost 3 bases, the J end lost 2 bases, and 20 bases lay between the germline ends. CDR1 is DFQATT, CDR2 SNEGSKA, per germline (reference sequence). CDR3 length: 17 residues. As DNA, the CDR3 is TGCAGTGCTAGGAAGCGAGGCCGGCCTCAAGGCAATCAGCCCCAGCATTTT. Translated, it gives CSARKRGRPQGNQPQHF.

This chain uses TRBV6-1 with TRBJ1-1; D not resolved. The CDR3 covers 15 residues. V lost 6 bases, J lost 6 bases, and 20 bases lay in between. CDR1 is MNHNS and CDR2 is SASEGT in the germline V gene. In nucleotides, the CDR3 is TGTGCCAGCAGGACTCAACTTTGGTCCCGGGCTGAAGCTTTCTTT. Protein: CASRTQLWSRAEAFF.

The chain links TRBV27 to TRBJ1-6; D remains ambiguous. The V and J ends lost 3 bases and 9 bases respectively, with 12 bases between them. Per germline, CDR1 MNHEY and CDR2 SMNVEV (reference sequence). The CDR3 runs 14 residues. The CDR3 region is CASSFIGSRSPLHF. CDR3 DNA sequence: TGTGCCAGCAGTTTTATAGGGTCCCGTTCACCCCTCCACTTT.

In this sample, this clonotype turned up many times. This chain's CDR3 is CASSTNRDWNTEAFF. In DNA, the CDR3 is TGTGCCAGTAGTACCAACCGGGACTGGAACACTGAAGCTTTCTTT. The gene calls are TRBV19 and TRBJ1-1; a possible D gene is TRBD1 (5 bases). The CDR3 covers 15 residues. The germline CDR1 and CDR2 sequences are LNHDA and SQIVND (reference sequence). Trimming cost V 4 bases and J 1 base, with 13 bases left between them.

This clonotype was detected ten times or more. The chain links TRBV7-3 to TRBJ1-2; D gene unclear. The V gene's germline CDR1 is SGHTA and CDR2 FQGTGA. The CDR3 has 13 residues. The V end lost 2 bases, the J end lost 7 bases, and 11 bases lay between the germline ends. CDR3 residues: CASSLAVGGGYTF. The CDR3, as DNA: TGTGCCAGCAGCTTAGCGGTCGGCGGTGGCTACACCTTC.

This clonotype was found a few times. This CDR3 reads CANKPGQEYTGELFF. CDR3 nucleotide sequence: TGTGCCAATAAACCGGGCCAAGAGTACACCGGGGAGCTGTTTTTT. The chain has TRBV9 and TRBJ2-2; no reliable D call. Germline-derived CDR1 and CDR2 are SGDLS and YYNGEE. Deletions cut 9 bases from V and 3 bases from J, with 18 bases between. CDR3 length: 15 amino acids. The variable domain in full, with the rest retrieved from reference TRBV9 and TRBJ2-2, is DSGVTQTPKHLITATGQRVTLRCSPRSGDLSVYWYQQSLDQGLQFLIQYYNGEERAKGNILERFSAQQFPDLHSELNLSSLELGDSALYFCANKPGQEYTGELFFGEGSRLTVL.